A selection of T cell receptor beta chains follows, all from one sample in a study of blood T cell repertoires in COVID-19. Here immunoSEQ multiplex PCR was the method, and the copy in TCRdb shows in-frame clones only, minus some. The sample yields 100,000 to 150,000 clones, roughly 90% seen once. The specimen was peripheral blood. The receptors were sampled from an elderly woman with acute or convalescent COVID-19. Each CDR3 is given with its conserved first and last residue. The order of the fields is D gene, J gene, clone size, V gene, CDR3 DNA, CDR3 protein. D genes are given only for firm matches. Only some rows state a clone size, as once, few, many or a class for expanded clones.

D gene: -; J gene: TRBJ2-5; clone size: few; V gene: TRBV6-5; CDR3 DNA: TGTGCCAGCAGTTACGCGACATCAGGGATAGAGACCCAGTACTTC; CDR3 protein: CASSYATSGIETQYF
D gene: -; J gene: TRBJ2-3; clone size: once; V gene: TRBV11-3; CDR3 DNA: TGTGCCAGCAGCTTAGGACAAACCACAGATACGCAGTATTTT; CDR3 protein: CASSLGQTTDTQYF
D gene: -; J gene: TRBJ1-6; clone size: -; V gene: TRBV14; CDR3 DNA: TGTGCCAGTAGACTTAGCTCCTATAATTCACCCCTCCACTTT; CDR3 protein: CASRLSSYNSPLHF
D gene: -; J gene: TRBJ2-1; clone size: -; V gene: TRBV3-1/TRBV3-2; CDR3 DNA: TGTGCCAGCAGCCACTCGTACAATGAGCAGTTCTTC; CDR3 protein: CASSHSYNEQFF
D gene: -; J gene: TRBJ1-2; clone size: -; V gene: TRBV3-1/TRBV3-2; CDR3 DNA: TGTGCCAGCAGCCAGAACGGCCGGGGAAACTATGGCTACACCTTC; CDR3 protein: CASSQNGRGNYGYTF
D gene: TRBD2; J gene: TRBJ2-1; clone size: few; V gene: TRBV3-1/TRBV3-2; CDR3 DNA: TGTGCCAGCAGCTCCCGGACTAGCGGGGGGGCTTACAATGAGCAGTTCTTC; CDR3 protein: CASSSRTSGGAYNEQFF
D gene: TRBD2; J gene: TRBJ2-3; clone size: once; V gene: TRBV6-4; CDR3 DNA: TGTGCCAGCAGTGAATCTGCGCGGGGGTCCACAGATACGCAGTATTTT; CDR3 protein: CASSESARGSTDTQYF
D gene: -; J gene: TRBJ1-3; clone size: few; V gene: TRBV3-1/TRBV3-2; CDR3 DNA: TGTGCCAGCAGCCAAGTTAACAGCCTCTCTGGAAACACCATATATTTT; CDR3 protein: CASSQVNSLSGNTIYF
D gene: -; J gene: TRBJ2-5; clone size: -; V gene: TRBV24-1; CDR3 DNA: TGTGCCACCAGTGATTTGGAGGGAGAGACCCAGTACTTC; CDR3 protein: CATSDLEGETQYF
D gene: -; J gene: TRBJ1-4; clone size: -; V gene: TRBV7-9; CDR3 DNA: TGTGCCAGCAGGCCTAGGGGAGGGCTAAGCGAAAAACTGTTTTTT; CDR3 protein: CASRPRGGLSEKLFF
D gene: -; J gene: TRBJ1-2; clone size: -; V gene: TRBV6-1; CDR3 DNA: TGTGCCAGCAGTGAAGAGGCCCGGGTCCCCTATGGCTACACCTTC; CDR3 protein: CASSEEARVPYGYTF
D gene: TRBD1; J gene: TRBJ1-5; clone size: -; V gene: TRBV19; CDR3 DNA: TGTGCCAGTAGCTACAGGGGAAATCAGCCCCAGCATTTT; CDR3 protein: CASSYRGNQPQHF
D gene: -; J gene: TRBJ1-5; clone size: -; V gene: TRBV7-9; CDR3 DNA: TGTGCCAGCAGCTTTGACCGCGGCCAGCCCCAGCATTTT; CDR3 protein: CASSFDRGQPQHF
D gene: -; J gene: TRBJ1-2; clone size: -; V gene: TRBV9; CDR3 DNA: TGTGCCAGCAGCGTCCAGGGTGCTGGCTACACCTTC; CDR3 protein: CASSVQGAGYTF
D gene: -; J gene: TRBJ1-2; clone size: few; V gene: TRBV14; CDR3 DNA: TGTGCCAGCAGCCAAGATGCGGGGGGCAGTTATGGCTACACCTTC; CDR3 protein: CASSQDAGGSYGYTF